Below, 9 T cell receptor beta chains from the same sample are listed, as sequenced in a study of blood T cell repertoires in COVID-19. TCRdb's copy holds only in-frame clones and misses some; the assay was immunoSEQ multiplex PCR. Among just over 150,000 clones, 92% were seen once, and the ten largest hold more than 4.5%. Sample: peripheral blood. Receptors were obtained from a man between 25 and 39 years old with COVID-19, enrolled during active disease.

The chain is built from TRBV30 and TRBJ2-1; a weak D match, TRBD2 (6 bases). Between the trimmed V and J ends, which lost 2 bases and 13 bases, there was a span of 12 bases. The CDR3 sequence is 11 residues long. Germline lookup yields CDR1 GTSNPN and CDR2 SVGIG (reference sequence). The chain's CDR3 is CAWSSAGPQFF. CDR3 coding DNA: TGTGCCTGGAGTTCGGCGGGACCCCAGTTCTTC.

The chain uses TRBV7-2 and TRBJ1-1; 10 bases align to TRBD1. Germline values: CDR1 SGHTA, CDR2 FQGNSA. V gave up 4 bases and J gave up 1 base; unmatched junction bases: 9. The CDR3 loop spans 17 amino acids. CDR3 in DNA: TGTGCCAGCAGCTCCGTCCCGGGACAGGGGCCGAACACTGAAGCTTTCTTT. The encoded protein is CASSSVPGQGPNTEAFF. The variable domain in full, completed from reference TRBV7-2 and TRBJ1-1, reads GAGVSQSPSNKVTEKGKDVELRCDPISGHTALYWYRQSLGQGLEFLIYFQGNSAPDKSGLPSDRFSAERTGGSVSTLTIQRTQQEDSAVYLCASSSVPGQGPNTEAFFGQGTRLTVV.

The chain recombines TRBV24-1 with TRBJ2-5; maybe TRBD2 (11 bases). CDR1 and CDR2 from the germline V gene are KGHDR and SFDVKD. CDR3 size: 21 residues. The ends were cut back, 4 bases at V and 5 bases at J, with 34 bases in the middle. In DNA, the CDR3 is TGTGCCACCAGTGAGCGGACAGGGGGGCGACTAGCGGGAATTCTTAGGGAGACCCAGTACTTC. Translating gives CATSERTGGRLAGILRETQYF.

The chain carries TRBV10-3 and TRBJ1-3; D perhaps matches TRBD1 (6 bases). Germline loops: CDR1 ENHRY, CDR2 SYGVKD. The germline V and J ends were trimmed by 4 bases and 0 bases, with 13 bases remaining between them. The CDR3 has 16 amino acids. CDR3 nucleotide sequence: TGTGCCATCAGTGGGGTCAGGGGAAACTCTGGAAACACCATATATTTT. This gives the protein CAISGVRGNSGNTIYF.

V is TRBV9 and J is TRBJ2-3; 15 positions match TRBD2. Per the germline V gene, CDR1 is SGDLS and CDR2 is YYNGEE. J lost 10 bases, V lost 7 bases, and 4 bases had no gene match. This CDR3 spans 13 amino acids. In DNA form, the CDR3 reads TGTGCCAGCGAGGGACTAGCGGGAGGATCGCAGTATTTT. It translates to CASEGLAGGSQYF. The variable domain in full, with the rest retrieved from reference TRBV9 and TRBJ2-3, is DSGVTQTPKHLITATGQRVTLRCSPRSGDLSVYWYQQSLDQGLQFLIQYYNGEERAKGNILERFSAQQFPDLHSELNLSSLELGDSALYFCASEGLAGGSQYFGPGTRLTVL.

The CDR3 sequence is CASSYTGTSAYNEQFF. CDR3 DNA: TGTGCCAGCTCATACACCGGGACTAGCGCATACAATGAGCAGTTCTTC. The V gene is TRBV18, the J gene TRBJ2-1; 10 bases fit TRBD2. From germline, CDR1 is KGHSH and CDR2 LQKENI. The CDR3 totals 16 residues. V lost 5 bases and J lost 4; bases outside the gene matches: 8.

The chain uses TRBV11-3 and TRBJ2-3; 13 nucleotides align to TRBD2. Trimming cost V 0 bases and J 5 bases; bases outside gene matches: 8. The CDR3 has 18 amino acids. Germline CDR1 and CDR2: SGHNT and YENEEA. CDR3 DNA sequence: TGTGCCAGCAGCTTAGACGGGACTAGCGGGACGGGCGGAGATACGCAGTATTTT. Translation: CASSLDGTSGTGGDTQYF.

This rearrangement joins TRBV24-1 to TRBJ1-1; D not certain. Deletions cut 9 bases from V and 1 base from J, with 5 bases between. The germline V gene encodes CDR1 KGHDR and CDR2 SFDVKD. The CDR3 has 11 residues. The CDR3 DNA reads as TGTGCCACCTCGGGGAACACTGAAGCTTTCTTT. It specifies CATSGNTEAFF.

V gene TRBV24-1 combines with J gene TRBJ2-2, with 12 bases matching TRBD2. Per germline, CDR1 KGHDR and CDR2 SFDVKD. CDR3 length: 17 residues. V lost 4 bases and J lost 6; bases outside the gene matches: 8. This CDR3 reads CATSDSPASGRAGELFF. CDR3 DNA sequence: TGTGCCACCAGTGACTCCCCCGCTAGCGGGAGGGCCGGGGAGCTGTTTTTT.